This TCR beta chain was observed in a study of CD8+ T cells in alopecia areata. Whole-study findings and limits: Higher clonality and more expanded CD8+ clones appeared in lesional than normal scalp. Clarity of TCR sharing across patients fell short of that in mice, possibly HLA-related.

Germline CDR1 is NNHDY and CDR2 is SYVADS. The V end was cut by 0 bases, the J end by 0 bases, with 10 bases between. This CDR3 comprises 15 residues. This clone was detected ten times or more. Its specificity is unknown. Genes and germline come from the mouse. The CDR3 end lies 4 residues beyond the end of the read and is filled in from the germline J gene. RNA was extracted and reverse transcribed into cDNA as the sequencing template. Sequencing was performed with immunoSEQ multiplex PCR; in TCRdb, only in-frame clones are kept and a portion is missing. Altogether about 120,000 clones were found in the sample, and no singletons occur.

This TCR was sampled from a C3H/HeJ mouse with alopecia areata. For this mouse line, the MHC haplotype is H2-k. Sequenced: lesional skin. The J gene is TRBJ2-7, the V gene TRBV13-3; weak D call: TRBD1 (7 bases). The sequenced part of the CDR3 DNA is TGTGCCAGCAGTGATGAGAGGGGGCTCTCCTAT. Its translation: CASSDERGLSY. The CDR3 in full is CASSDERGLSYEQYF.